This entry concerns a single T cell receptor (beta chain). What it binds is not known. Built from TCR beta cDNA, the libraries had unique molecular identifiers in them. Via MiXCR, TCRdb re-called the PCR reads, giving one row per CDR3 protein. The sample includes approximately 730,000 distinct CDR3 sequences, about 43% of them seen just once. The J segment lost 6 bases and the V segment lost 6 bases, leaving 7 bases of the junction unmatched. In germline, CDR1 is MNHEY, CDR2 SVGEGT. The CDR3 totals 15 residues. This sample was included in a study of post-analysis software for immune sequencing data. Study details: Included among the disease courses, which were recorded for the cohort, were relapsing-remitting, secondary progressive and progressive-relapsing multiple sclerosis. Findings and caveats of the study: TRBV segments more frequent in patients than in controls numbered roughly five and included TRBV5-6, TRBV5-1 and TRBV20-1. Significantly decreased normalized Chao1 diversity was recorded for multiple sclerosis patients relative to controls.

The rearrangement links TRBV6-2 or TRBV6-3 to TRBJ2-3; 12 nucleotides line up with TRBD2. Sequencing was done on a sample of blood. The TCR comes from a girl aged 10 to 17 with multiple sclerosis. CDR3 sequence (DNA): TGTGCCAGCAGACACCGGACTAGCGGGACGGATACGCAGTATTTT. Its protein is CASRHRTSGTDTQYF.